The clone carrying this T cell receptor beta chain was recorded a few times. Its antigen remains unidentified. This sample was taken from a study of cytomegalovirus exposure and HLA in healthy donors. Findings and limits, study-wide: The study recorded fewer than 200 TCR beta chains that were cytomegalovirus-associated. As was reported, the classifier diagnosed cytomegalovirus status with high specificity and sensitivity.

Germline CDR1 and CDR2: ENHRY and SYGVKD. The CDR3 consists of 18 residues. V shed 3 bases and J shed 0 bases, with 17 bases lying between them. Produced via immunoSEQ multiplex PCR; TCRdb's table is partial and in-frame only. The sample shows under 200,000 clones, about 89% of them seen only once. The chain joins TRBV10-3 to TRBJ2-2; maybe TRBD2 (5 bases). This sequence originates from a woman aged 18 to 35 in good health and CMV-seropositive. The sequencing sample was made of PBMCs. The CDR3 DNA reads TGTGCCATCAGTGACCCGCTTCAGCGGCTCGCGAACACCGGGGAGCTGTTTTTT. It is translated as CAISDPLQRLANTGELFF.